This T cell receptor beta chain was captured by sequencing in a study of cytomegalovirus exposure and HLA in healthy donors. Primers for the PCR totalled 60 Vbeta and 13 Jbeta. Generated by immunoSEQ multiplex PCR, the TCRdb table keeps only in-frame clones and is missing some. The sample comprises 150,000 to 200,000 clones, 81% of which are singletons, and about 1.8% rests with the top ten. Germline V gives CDR1 SNHLY, CDR2 FYNNEI. V lost 10 bases to trimming and J lost 1 base, with 13 bases between them. There are 13 residues in the CDR3. This clone was found once. This sequence joins TRBV2 and TRBJ2-5, with TRBD2 as a possible D gene (5 bases). Sequencing was done on a sample of PBMCs. The TCR comes from a young man in good health and CMV-seronegative. The CDR3 loop reads CATGLMAQETQYF. In DNA form, the CDR3 reads TGTGCCACCGGACTGATGGCCCAAGAGACCCAGTACTTC.